This entry concerns a single T cell receptor beta chain. These data originate in a study of blood T cell repertoires in COVID-19. As for the study in general: Samples taken during acute and convalescent COVID-19 were collected in the United States, Italy and Spain. Nucleic acid was either cDNA or gDNA, and it came from T cells, B-cell-depleted T cells, or PBMCs.

TCRdb's table, derived via immunoSEQ multiplex PCR, lists solely in-frame clones and lacks some. The data show under 150,000 clones, 85% to 90% seen once. Trimming cost V 3 bases and J 3 bases, with 9 bases left between them. The length of the CDR3 is 13 residues. CDR1 and CDR2 (germline): KGHSH, LQKENI. Specimen: peripheral blood. This TCR was sampled from a human donor in a cohort sampled during active COVID-19. The chain has TRBV18 and TRBJ2-7; D remains ambiguous. The CDR3 is CASSPAERYEQYF. CDR3 nucleotides: TGTGCCAGCTCACCCGCGGAACGCTACGAGCAGTACTTC. The full variable domain, its missing parts supplied by reference TRBV18 and TRBJ2-7, is NAGVMQNPRHLVRRRGQEARLRCSPMKGHSHVYWYRQLPEEGLKFMVYLQKENIIDESGMPKERFSAEFPKEGPSILRIQQVVRGDSAAYFCASSPAERYEQYFGPGTRLTVT.